This T cell receptor (beta chain) was identified in a study of blood T cell repertoires in COVID-19. Study in general: Acute and convalescent COVID-19 samples came from the United States, Italy and Spain. PBMCs, B-cell-depleted T cells, or T cells provided the cDNA or gDNA that made up the material.

CDR3 length: 16 residues. The V and J ends lost 1 base and 1 base respectively, with 13 bases between them. Germline V gives CDR1 KGHSH, CDR2 LQKENI. Original data processing: It was from reference gene primer amplification that nucleated cell counts were estimated. Assay used: immunoSEQ multiplex PCR; TCRdb lists only in-frame clones, some missing. The V and J calls and clone size come from that table; D and trimming were worked out from the DNA. The table includes around 190,000 clones, 88% detected once. This sequence was found in a man aged 18 to 35 with active or convalescent COVID-19. Sequencing input: peripheral blood. The chain uses TRBV18 and TRBJ1-1; a weak D match, TRBD1 (5 bases). This CDR3 reads CASSPLAGGGNTEAFF. CDR3 in DNA: TGTGCCAGCTCACCACTGGCAGGCGGGGGGAACACTGAAGCTTTCTTT.